This T cell receptor beta chain was sequenced for a study of tumor-infiltrating lymphocytes in primary liver carcinoma. Study findings and constraints: Top clones occupying all five tumor regions numbered only about 8-25%.

The CDR3 has 12 residues. The ends were cut back, 5 bases at V and 0 bases at J, with 4 bases in the middle. TCR beta cDNA came from approximately 0.55 ug total RNA, primed with a constant-region primer. Construction of TCR beta libraries relied on three successive nested multiplex PCR rounds employing slightly modified ARM-PCR. The two initial PCR rounds, about 9 cycles each, used TRBV1-TRBV30 forward and C-beta reverse primers. Each CDR3 protein gets one entry after TCRdb re-called the multiplex PCR reads with MiXCR. The sample gives around 78,000 distinct CDR3 sequences, 70% to 75% of which show up once; roughly 13% is in the top ten. Between roughly 18 and 30 mg of unsorted bulk tissue served as the source from which RNA and DNA were co-extracted. Of note for this clonotype: Its cognate antigen is unknown.

The sequence was collected from a woman aged 55-69 years with primary liver carcinoma and hepatitis B virus infection. The rearrangement links TRBV12-3 or TRBV12-4 to TRBJ1-1; D not resolved. The sequencing input was liver tumor tissue from sampling region 4. Subset denoted: tumor region T4, right-lateral pole. The CDR3 DNA reads as TGTGCCAGCAGTCTAGTGAACACTGAAGCTTTCTTT. Translation gives CASSLVNTEAFF.